This T cell receptor beta chain was retrieved from a study of naive and memory T cell subsets. The V gene's germline CDR1 is SEHNR and CDR2 FQNEAQ (reference sequence). Trimming cost V 5 bases and J 13 bases; bases outside gene matches: 16. The CDR3 runs 16 residues. The beta constant-region primer was an equimolar mix of two oligonucleotides covering TRBC1 and TRBC2. Nested alpha and beta constant-region primers with the SP2 primer drove four PCR rounds on ligated cDNA. One entry per CDR3 protein results from TCRdb running MiXCR on the UMI-ligation and nested PCR reads. The repertoire holds about 120,000 distinct CDR3 sequences, with roughly 32% as singletons.

The clonotype originates from a human donor in good health. Sequencing input: central memory CD4+ T cells from blood. This chain links TRBV7-9 with TRBJ1-6; 8 bases line up with TRBD1. The CDR3 nucleotides are TGTGCCAGCAGCCCCGCAGACCCAGGGGGCGGCTCCCCCCTCCACTTT. This encodes CASSPADPGGGSPLHF.